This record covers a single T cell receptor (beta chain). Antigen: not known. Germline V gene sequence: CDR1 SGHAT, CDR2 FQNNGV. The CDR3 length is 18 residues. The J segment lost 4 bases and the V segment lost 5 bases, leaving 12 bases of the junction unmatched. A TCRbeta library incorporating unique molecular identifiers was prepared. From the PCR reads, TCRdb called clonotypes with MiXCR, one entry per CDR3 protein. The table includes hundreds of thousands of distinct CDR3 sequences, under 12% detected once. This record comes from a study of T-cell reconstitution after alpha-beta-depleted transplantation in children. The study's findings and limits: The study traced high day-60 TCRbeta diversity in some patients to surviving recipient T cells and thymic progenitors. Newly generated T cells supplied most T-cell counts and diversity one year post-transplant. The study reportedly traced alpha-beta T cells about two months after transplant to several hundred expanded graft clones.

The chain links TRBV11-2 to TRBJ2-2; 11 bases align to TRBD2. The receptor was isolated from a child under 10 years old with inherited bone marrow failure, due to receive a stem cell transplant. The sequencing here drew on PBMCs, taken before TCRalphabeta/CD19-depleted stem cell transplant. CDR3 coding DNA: TGTGCCAGCAGCCAGGCGACTAGCGGGGACCTGGGCACCGGGGAGCTGTTTTTT. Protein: CASSQATSGDLGTGELFF.